A single sample gave rise to the 5 T cell receptor beta chains below, sequenced in a study of molecular identifiers for immune sequencing clone quantification. MiXCR, applied by TCRdb to the PCR reads, yields one record per CDR3 protein. The sample carries 460,000 or so distinct CDR3 sequences, roughly 25% recorded once. The sequenced material came from naive CD8+ T cells from blood, with Jurkat cell RNA spiked in. The subset here: FACS-sorted CD8+CD4-CCR7+CD45RA+ naive T cells. The receptor set was obtained from a human donor in good health. Some libraries in this study had Jurkat cell RNA spiked in.

The gene calls are TRBV12-5 and TRBJ2-5; 12 bases fit TRBD2. The CDR3 totals 17 residues. CDR1 is LGHNT, CDR2 FRNRAP, per germline. Losses at the gene ends were 6 bases for V and 0 bases for J; bases not matched to a gene: 8. CDR3 sequence (DNA): TGTGCTAGTGGCCCTGGACTAGCGGGGTCGTACCAAGAGACCCAGTACTTC. This gives the protein CASGPGLAGSYQETQYF.

V is TRBV2 and J is TRBJ2-5, with D unresolved. The ends were cut back, 1 base at V and 0 bases at J, with 6 bases in the middle. This CDR3 contains 14 residues. The germline V gene has CDR1 SNHLY and CDR2 FYNNEI. The CDR3 spells CASSEGDYQETQYF. DNA for the CDR3: TGTGCCAGCAGTGAAGGTGACTACCAAGAGACCCAGTACTTC.

This clonotype has at least ten counts. The chain recombines TRBV11-2 with TRBJ2-3; 9 bases are a match to TRBD1. Germline trimming cut 5 bases from V and 4 bases from J; bases unmatched to any gene: 10. Looked up from germline, CDR1 is SGHAT and CDR2 is FQNNGV. The CDR3 spans 16 residues. CDR3 sequence: CASSPIVGQGPDTQYF. In nucleotides, the CDR3 is TGTGCCAGCAGCCCGATAGTGGGACAGGGACCAGATACGCAGTATTTT.

This clonotype was counted between two and nine times. The CDR3 region has the DNA TGTGCCAGCAGCCAGGGACTAGCGTACACCGGGGAGCTGTTTTTT. Protein sequence: CASSQGLAYTGELFF. V is TRBV28 and J is TRBJ2-2, with 10 bases identical to TRBD2. Looked up from germline, CDR1 is MDHEN and CDR2 is SYDVKM. This CDR3 comprises 15 residues. Trimming removed 6 bases from V and 3 bases from J; junction bases left unmatched: 4.

This chain links TRBV9 with TRBJ2-1; 10 bases map to TRBD2. Losses at the gene ends were 0 bases for V and 4 bases for J; bases not matched to a gene: 4. The CDR3 length is 16 residues. Germline V gene sequence: CDR1 SGDLS, CDR2 YYNGEE. The CDR3 loop is CASSVATSGVYNEQFF. The DNA for the CDR3 is TGTGCCAGCAGCGTAGCAACTAGCGGGGTGTACAATGAGCAGTTCTTC.